This entry lists 20 T cell receptor beta chains sequenced from one sample in a study of CD8 T cells in ankylosing spondylitis. TCRdb recomputed calls from the 5' RACE reads with MiXCR, one row per CDR3 protein. The sample includes more than 60,000 distinct CDR3 sequences, about 5.7% seen only once; the top ten take around 2.2%. Sequencing was carried out using blood, either unsorted or a sorted T cell fraction (not recorded which). These receptors all come from a male donor with ankylosing spondylitis or in good health (not recorded which).

This clonotype was detected ten times or more. CDR3 sequence (DNA): TGTGCCAGCAGCCCCCTGCCCGGGACAGAGATGTACGAGCAGTACTTC. It encodes CASSPLPGTEMYEQYF. The V call is TRBV9, the J call TRBJ2-7, with 7 bases that match TRBD1. The CDR3 contains 16 residues. The germline gives CDR1 SGDLS, CDR2 YYNGEE. With V trimmed by 4 bases and J by 4 bases, 14 bases remained unmatched. The full variable domain, rest sourced from reference TRBV9 and TRBJ2-7, is DSGVTQTPKHLITATGQRVTLRCSPRSGDLSVYWYQQSLDQGLQFLIQYYNGEERAKGNILERFSAQQFPDLHSELNLSSLELGDSALYFCASSPLPGTEMYEQYFGPGTRLTVT.

This clonotype was counted many times. V and J are TRBV20-1 and TRBJ2-3; D ambiguous. Germline V lookup: CDR1 DFQATT, CDR2 SNEGSKA (reference sequence). Trimming cost V 0 bases and J 4 bases, with 5 bases left between them. The CDR3 has 12 residues. The CDR3 reads CSARDQADTQYF. The CDR3 DNA is TGCAGTGCTAGAGATCAGGCAGATACGCAGTATTTT.

Many counts were recorded for this clonotype. J is TRBJ2-2 and V is TRBV14, with D tentatively TRBD1 (6 bases). The length of the CDR3 is 15 residues. V lost 2 bases and J 2 bases, leaving 9 bases between the germline ends. Germline-derived CDR1 and CDR2 are SGHDN and FVKESK. The CDR3 loop is CASSQRDTNTGELFF. DNA for the CDR3: TGTGCCAGCAGCCAACGGGACACAAACACCGGGGAGCTGTTTTTT. Looking up the rest from reference TRBV14 and TRBJ2-2 gives the full variable domain: EAGVTQFPSHSVIEKGQTVTLRCDPISGHDNLYWYRRVMGKEIKFLLHFVKESKQDESGMPNNRFLAERTGGTYSTLKVQPAELEDSGVYFCASSQRDTNTGELFFGEGSRLTVL.

Ten or more counts support this clonotype. The chain uses TRBV12-5 and TRBJ2-2; no clear D. The CDR3 consists of 13 residues. V lost 3 bases and J 6 bases, leaving 8 bases between the germline ends. Germline CDR1 LGHNT, CDR2 FRNRAP. The CDR3: CASGFEFSGELFF. The CDR3 DNA is TGTGCTAGTGGTTTTGAATTTTCCGGGGAGCTGTTTTTT.

At least ten counts were recorded for this clonotype. The V call is TRBV4-1, the J call TRBJ2-5; 7 positions agree with TRBD2. V shed 6 bases and J 1 base; nucleotides not matched to a gene: 14. From germline, CDR1 is MGHRA and CDR2 YSYEKL. The CDR3 consists of 17 residues. This chain's CDR3 is CASSPGSGGISQETQYF. CDR3 coding DNA: TGCGCCAGCAGTCCGGGATCGGGGGGTATCAGCCAAGAGACCCAGTACTTC.

This clonotype was picked up many times. The CDR3 spells CASSLNGVTDTQYF. CDR3 DNA sequence: TGCGCCAGCAGCTTGAACGGGGTTACAGATACGCAGTATTTT. J is TRBJ2-3 and V is TRBV5-1; D is perhaps TRBD2 (5 bases). The length of the CDR3 is 14 residues. Germline-derived CDR1 and CDR2 are SGHRS and YFSETQ. V lost 1 base and J lost 3, with 9 bases in between. Combining the CDR3 with reference TRBV5-1 and TRBJ2-3 gives the whole variable domain KAGVTQTPRYLIKTRGQQVTLSCSPISGHRSVSWYQQTPGQGLQFLFEYFSETQRNKGNFPGRFSGRQFSNSRSEMNVSTLELGDSALYLCASSLNGVTDTQYFGPGTRLTVL.

This clonotype was counted at least ten times. V is TRBV19 and J is TRBJ1-1; D is perhaps TRBD1 (5 bases). Germline V gives CDR1 LNHDA, CDR2 SQIVND (reference sequence). The V gene lost 3 bases and the J gene lost 3 bases, with 11 bases spanning the gap. The CDR3 consists of 14 residues. The CDR3 sequence: CASSMGQGYTEAFF. In nucleotides, the CDR3 is TGTGCCAGTAGTATGGGGCAGGGATACACTGAAGCTTTCTTT.

This clonotype was detected many times. The chain has TRBV2 and TRBJ2-7, with 7 bases lining up with TRBD2. CDR1 and CDR2 (germline): SNHLY, FYNNEI. The CDR3 is 15 amino acids. V gave up 10 bases and J gave up 7 bases; unmatched junction bases: 19. Here the CDR3 reads CATQNDNQRGLEQYF. CDR3 nucleotide sequence: TGTGCCACCCAAAATGACAACCAGCGGGGTCTGGAGCAGTACTTC.

This clonotype was seen repeatedly, ten times or more. This sequence joins TRBV3-1 and TRBJ1-2; tentatively, D is TRBD1 (6 bases). Germline lookup yields CDR1 LGHDT and CDR2 YNNKEL (reference sequence). Trimming removed 1 base at V and 14 bases at J, with 20 bases between. The CDR3 extends over 14 amino acids. This chain's CDR3 is CASSQGGQKPPRTF. The CDR3 nucleotides are TGTGCCAGCAGCCAAGGAGGACAGAAGCCACCACGAACCTTC.

In this sample, this clonotype turned up many times. The rearrangement links TRBV5-1 to TRBJ2-3; D unclear. The CDR3 extends over 15 amino acids. Germline values: CDR1 SGHRS, CDR2 YFSETQ. Trimming pared 5 bases from V and 4 bases from J, leaving 17 bases between. This chain's CDR3 is CASREFDTVADTQYF. The CDR3 bases are TGCGCCAGCAGAGAATTCGATACAGTGGCAGATACGCAGTATTTT.

The sample holds many counts of this clonotype. This sequence joins TRBV12-3 or TRBV12-4 and TRBJ2-2; no definite D call. The V end was cut by 4 bases, the J end by 9 bases, with 12 bases between. This CDR3 contains 13 residues. The CDR3 sequence: CASSSGPSWELFF. The CDR3 nucleotides read TGTGCCAGCAGTTCCGGACCGTCCTGGGAGCTGTTTTTT.

This clonotype was detected many times. The rearrangement uses TRBV5-1 and TRBJ2-7; weak D call: TRBD2 (6 bases). V was shortened by 3 bases and J by 5 bases, with 12 bases between the two germline ends. This CDR3 contains 13 residues. Germline CDR1 SGHRS, CDR2 YFSETQ. CDR3 bases: TGCGCCAGCAGCTCGACTAGTTTCGACGAGCAGTACTTC. Encoded protein: CASSSTSFDEQYF. The variable domain in full, with the rest retrieved from reference TRBV5-1 and TRBJ2-7, is KAGVTQTPRYLIKTRGQQVTLSCSPISGHRSVSWYQQTPGQGLQFLFEYFSETQRNKGNFPGRFSGRQFSNSRSEMNVSTLELGDSALYLCASSSTSFDEQYFGPGTRLTVT.

The sample holds many counts of this clonotype. This sequence joins TRBV6-5 and TRBJ2-1; D is undetermined. The ends were cut back, 6 bases at V and 1 base at J, with 13 bases in the middle. From germline, CDR1 is MNHEY and CDR2 SVGAGI. The CDR3 loop spans 15 amino acids. This CDR3 is CASSPDGGSYNEQFF. As DNA, the CDR3 is TGTGCCAGCAGCCCAGACGGTGGGTCCTACAATGAGCAGTTCTTC.

V gene TRBV7-9 combines with J gene TRBJ2-3, with 7 bases aligning to TRBD1. The germline gives CDR1 SEHNR, CDR2 FQNEAQ (reference sequence). The trim removed 3 bases at V and 1 base at J, leaving 10 bases unmatched. This CDR3 is 17 amino acids long. This CDR3 reads CASSFEYGQVGTDTQYF. The CDR3 nucleotides are TGTGCCAGCAGCTTCGAGTACGGACAGGTTGGCACAGATACGCAGTATTTT.

The table lists this clonotype with many counts. The V and J genes are TRBV5-1 and TRBJ1-1, with D hard to call. Germline V lookup: CDR1 SGHRS, CDR2 YFSETQ. The CDR3 is made up of 15 amino acids. Trimming left V 1 base short and J 1 base short, with 11 bases between. The chain's CDR3 is CASSLYNDANTEAFF. CDR3 bases: TGCGCCAGCAGCTTGTACAACGACGCGAACACTGAAGCTTTCTTT.

There are many counts of this clonotype. The chain recombines TRBV29-1 with TRBJ2-7; 9 bases fit TRBD1. J gave up 7 bases and V 7 bases, and 8 bases lay outside the gene matches. This CDR3 has 12 amino acids. Germline V CDR1 and CDR2: SQVTM, ANQGSEA. In DNA form, the CDR3 reads TGCAGCGCTATGACAGGGGGTAAGGAGCAGTACTTC. Translated: CSAMTGGKEQYF.

The sample holds many counts of this clonotype. V is TRBV28 and J is TRBJ2-2; no definite D call. The CDR3 is made up of 13 amino acids. V was cut by 7 bases and J by 0 bases, with 6 bases left in between. The germline CDR1 and CDR2 sequences are MDHEN and SYDVKM. CDR3 sequence: CASIATNTGELFF. The CDR3 DNA reads TGTGCCAGCATCGCTACGAACACCGGGGAGCTGTTTTTT. Full variable domain (outside the CDR3, taken from reference TRBV28 and TRBJ2-2): DVKVTQSSRYLVKRTGEKVFLECVQDMDHENMFWYRQDPGLGLRLIYFSYDVKMKEKGDIPEGYSVSREKKERFSLILESASTNQTSMYLCASIATNTGELFFGEGSRLTVL.

This clonotype was detected many times. The chain recombines TRBV9 with TRBJ1-6; no definite D call. V lost 4 bases to trimming and J lost 4 bases, with 18 bases between them. This CDR3 is built from 17 residues. Germline loops: CDR1 SGDLS, CDR2 YYNGEE. The CDR3 coding sequence is TGTGCCAGCAGCCCCAATTGGGAGGGTGGTTATAATTCACCCCTCCACTTT. This sequence encodes CASSPNWEGGYNSPLHF.

Ten or more counts support this clonotype. This chain uses TRBV5-1 with TRBJ1-6; TRBD1 might be the D (5 bases). Trimming cost V 6 bases and J 7 bases, with 17 bases left between them. This CDR3 has 15 amino acids. Germline CDR1 is SGHRS and CDR2 is YFSETQ. CDR3 loop: CASTLGGGVNSPLHF. The DNA for the CDR3 is TGCGCCAGCACCCTTGGTGGGGGGGTGAATTCACCCCTCCACTTT.

This clonotype was detected many times. The chain combines TRBV5-1 with TRBJ2-5; D not resolved. This CDR3 region has 15 residues. V lost 0 bases to trimming and J lost 3 bases, with 12 bases between them. The germline gives CDR1 SGHRS, CDR2 YFSETQ. The CDR3 loop is CASSLGSPREETQYF. Written as DNA, the CDR3 is TGCGCCAGCAGCTTGGGCTCGCCCCGAGAAGAGACCCAGTACTTC.